The clone carrying this T cell receptor (beta chain) came up many times. What it recognizes is unknown. Researchers made TCR beta libraries by using iRepertoire HTBI primers and running Arm-PCR on CDR3 regions. TCRdb passed the multiplex PCR reads through MiXCR, listing each CDR3 protein once. This table has 400,000 to 500,000 distinct CDR3 sequences, 14% to 15% appearing once. This sample was included in a study of regulatory T cells in long-lasting Graves disease. Whole-study findings and limits: With persistent disease, TRBV28, TRBJ1-2 and TRBJ2-5 were the favored segments.

Indicated time point: newly diagnosed GD, antithyroid drugs for less than 3 months. TCR sequences were obtained from RNA taken from PBMCs. Graves' disease diagnosis used American Thyroid Association guidelines. This CDR3 has 11 residues. Germline loops: CDR1 SEHNR, CDR2 FQNEAQ (reference sequence). V was trimmed by 8 bases and J by 9 bases, leaving 10 bases between them. The data also belong to a second study, concerning T cells in Graves' hyperthyroidism and ophthalmopathy.

This chain links TRBV7-9 with TRBJ2-2; D is uncertain. The clonotype originates from a woman aged 25 to 39 with Graves disease. The sequenced sample was peripheral blood mononuclear cells (PBMCs), obtained at new diagnosis, from a patient treated with antithyroid drugs. In nucleotides, the CDR3 is TGTGCCAGCGCCCTAGGAAGGGAGCTGTTTTTT. Translating gives CASALGRELFF.